This T cell receptor beta chain came from a study of cytomegalovirus exposure and HLA in healthy donors. Overall study results and limits: In a later analysis, most CMV-associated TCR beta chains appeared HLA-restricted. As was reported, the classifier diagnosed cytomegalovirus status with high specificity and sensitivity. When the data were analyzed later, several of the most significant clusters appeared to be linked to common viral pathogens.

60 Vbeta and 13 Jbeta primers were used in PCR. Repertoires were generated with immunoSEQ multiplex PCR, while TCRdb's copy carries only in-frame clones and drops some. This sample yields approximately 190,000 clones, of which 75% to 85% are seen a single time; around 2% belongs to the top ten. For this clone: Its antigen is not identified.

Participants comprised healthy donors of bone marrow. The germline V gene encodes CDR1 MNHNS and CDR2 SASEGT. V was trimmed by 3 bases and J by 10 bases, leaving 15 bases between them. The length of the CDR3 is 13 residues. This TCR was recovered from a woman aged 18-29 years in good health and CMV-seropositive. The chain links TRBV6-1 to TRBJ1-1; perhaps TRBD1 as D (5 bases). The sequencing input was PBMCs. The CDR3 DNA sequence: TGTGCCAGCAGTGATCACAGGAATTTAGGAGCTTTCTTT. This translates into CASSDHRNLGAFF.